A single sample is the source of the 23 T cell receptor beta chains below, sequenced in a study of CD8+ T cells in alopecia areata. Following RNA extraction, reverse transcription yielded cDNA that acted as the sequencing template. Some clones are missing from TCRdb's copy, which holds only in-frame ones; the method was immunoSEQ multiplex PCR. In the table there are 100,000 to 150,000 clones, approximately 60% of which are singletons. Sample: CD4+ T cells sorted from blood. Receptors were obtained from a human donor in good health.

This chain links TRBV30 with TRBJ2-3; D may match TRBD1 or TRBD2 (5 bases each). The CDR3 runs to 15 residues. Germline CDR1 GTSNPN, CDR2 SVGIG (reference sequence). Trimming took off 2 bases at V and 3 bases at J, with 15 bases between the two ends. The CDR3 DNA reads as TGTGCCTGGAGTATCGGGGCCAAGTCAACAGATACGCAGTATTTT. Translated: CAWSIGAKSTDTQYF. The full variable domain, completed using reference TRBV30 and TRBJ2-3, is SQTIHQWPATLVQPVGSPLSLECTVEGTSNPNLYWYRQAAGRGLQLLFYSVGIGQISSEVPQNLSASRPQDRQFILSSKKLLLSDSGFYLCAWSIGAKSTDTQYFGPGTRLTVL.

The chain has TRBV29-1 and TRBJ1-3; D not certain. Deletions cut 4 bases from V and 4 bases from J, with 8 bases between. Germline V gene data show CDR1 as SQVTM and CDR2 as ANQGSEA. This CDR3 is 12 amino acids long. The CDR3 loop is CSVVDFGNTIYF. The DNA of the CDR3 is TGCAGCGTTGTCGATTTCGGAAACACCATATATTTT.

This clone came up a few times. This rearrangement joins TRBV2 to TRBJ2-5; TRBD1 matches 7 bases. This CDR3 has 16 amino acids. V trimming: 1 base; J trimming: 7 bases; junction bases outside the gene matches: 12. Germline CDR1 reads SNHLY; CDR2 reads FYNNEI. The CDR3 region has the DNA TGTGCCAGCAGTGAAGGGCAAGGACAGGACGAGGGGACCCAGTACTTC. It codes for CASSEGQGQDEGTQYF.

The V and J genes are TRBV4-1 and TRBJ2-6; D gene uncertain. Trimming took off 4 bases at V and 0 bases at J, with 7 bases between the two ends. The CDR3 has 15 residues. Germline V CDR1 and CDR2: MGHRA, YSYEKL. CDR3 residues: CASSPSSSGANVLTF. The CDR3 nucleotides read TGCGCCAGCAGCCCTTCCAGCTCTGGGGCCAACGTCCTGACTTTC.

The chain employs TRBV29-1 and TRBJ1-1, with D maybe TRBD1 (5 bases). The CDR3 length is 13 residues. Germline V gives CDR1 SQVTM, CDR2 ANQGSEA. Trimming shortened V by 1 base and J by 4 bases, and 10 bases separated the two germline ends. CDR3 DNA: TGCAGCGTTGAAGGTGGGGCGGCCACTGAAGCTTTCTTT. It translates to CSVEGGAATEAFF.

The chain recombines TRBV15 with TRBJ2-6, with TRBD1 identical over 9 bases. The CDR3 extends over 16 amino acids. V was clipped by 3 bases and J by 4 bases; unmatched bases: 4. Germline-derived CDR1 and CDR2 are LNHNV and YYDKDF (reference sequence). The CDR3 here is CATSRDRGTGANVLTF. The CDR3 DNA reads as TGTGCCACCAGCAGGGACAGGGGTACCGGGGCCAACGTCCTGACTTTC.

This clone was seen a single time. This chain uses TRBV25-1 with TRBJ2-3; D uncertain. Trimming took off 7 bases at V and 2 bases at J, with 7 bases between the two ends. CDR1 MGHDK and CDR2 SYGVNS come from the germline V gene. CDR3 length: 12 amino acids. Written as DNA, the CDR3 is TGTGCCAGCAAGGCGCACACAGATACGCAGTATTTT. This sequence encodes CASKAHTDTQYF.

This chain uses TRBV7-9 with TRBJ2-2, with D unclear. V lost 3 bases to trimming and J lost 4 bases, with 3 bases between them. The CDR3 has 12 residues. In germline, CDR1 is SEHNR, CDR2 FQNEAQ (reference sequence). In nucleotides, the CDR3 is TGTGCCAGCAGCTTCTCCACCGGGGAGCTGTTTTTT. The encoded protein is CASSFSTGELFF.

The chain uses TRBV30 and TRBJ1-2; 7 bases map to TRBD1. The germline CDR1 and CDR2 sequences are GTSNPN and SVGIG (reference sequence). The ends lost 6 bases at V and 5 bases at J; junction bases unmatched: 12. This CDR3 is built from 14 residues. Here the CDR3 reads CACQPTGRVYGYTF. The CDR3 region has the DNA TGTGCCTGCCAGCCGACAGGGCGAGTGTATGGCTACACCTTC.

V and J are TRBV29-1 and TRBJ2-5; 8 bases match TRBD1. The CDR3 loop spans 12 amino acids. Germline V gene sequence: CDR1 SQVTM, CDR2 ANQGSEA. Trimming removed 4 bases from V and 3 bases from J; junction bases left unmatched: 1. CDR3 region: CSVGDRKETQYF. In DNA form, the CDR3 reads TGCAGCGTTGGGGACAGGAAAGAGACCCAGTACTTC. Variable domain in full (rest from reference TRBV29-1 and TRBJ2-5): SAVISQKPSRDICQRGTSLTIQCQVDSQVTMMFWYRQQPGQSLTLIATANQGSEATYESGFVIDKFPISRPNLTFSTLTVSNMSPEDSSIYLCSVGDRKETQYFGPGTRLLVL.

This clone was recorded a few times. The chain has TRBV18 and TRBJ2-7; tentatively, D is TRBD1 (5 bases). The CDR3 is made up of 18 amino acids. Trimming stripped 3 bases from V and 2 bases from J, with 23 bases between. CDR1 is KGHSH, CDR2 LQKENI, per germline. This CDR3 is CASSPGMSQGRAAYEQYF. The CDR3 DNA is TGTGCCAGCTCACCGGGGATGTCGCAGGGCCGGGCAGCCTACGAGCAGTACTTC.

This CDR3 is CASTRDSTYNEQFF. For the CDR3, the DNA is TGTGCCAGCACCCGGGACAGTACATACAATGAGCAGTTCTTC. The V and J genes are TRBV19 and TRBJ2-1, with 7 bases aligning to TRBD1. Germline-derived CDR1 and CDR2 are LNHDA and SQIVND (reference sequence). The CDR3 has 14 residues. V lost 9 bases and J lost 4; bases outside the gene matches: 9.

This clone was observed a handful of times. The chain employs TRBV15 and TRBJ2-4, with TRBD2 as a possible D gene (5 bases). Looked up from germline, CDR1 is LNHNV and CDR2 is YYDKDF (reference sequence). Trimming pared 0 bases from V and 7 bases from J, leaving 19 bases between. The CDR3 has 17 amino acids. The CDR3 loop reads CATSRDLSSLVDNIQYF. The CDR3 coding sequence is TGTGCCACCAGCAGAGACTTATCTAGCTTGGTAGATAACATTCAGTACTTC.

The chain links TRBV23-1 to TRBJ1-5; a weak D match, TRBD1 (6 bases). TRBV23-1 is flagged as an ORF with uncertain function. The CDR3 runs to 16 residues. Trimming removed 4 bases from V and 0 bases from J, with 13 bases in between. The CDR3: CASSLQQGYSNQPQHF. CDR3 DNA sequence: TGCGCCAGCAGTCTCCAACAGGGCTATAGCAATCAGCCCCAGCATTTT.

This clone has only a few counts. The chain employs TRBV7-2 and TRBJ2-6; D is unclear. Germline CDR1 SGHTA, CDR2 FQGNSA. V lost 5 bases and J 4 bases, leaving 15 bases between the germline ends. This CDR3 is 16 amino acids long. This CDR3 reads CASSPAKGTGANVLTF. The CDR3 DNA follows: TGTGCCAGCAGCCCCGCCAAAGGAACCGGGGCCAACGTCCTGACTTTC.

V and J are TRBV5-6 and TRBJ1-2, with 9 bases matching TRBD1. Germline CDR1 is SGHDT and CDR2 is YYEEEE. V lost 1 base and J lost 7; bases outside the gene matches: 8. This CDR3 is 15 amino acids long. CDR3 residues: CASSLRTGAFSGYTF. The CDR3 nucleotides read TGTGCCAGCAGCTTGAGGACAGGGGCGTTTAGTGGCTACACCTTC.

The V gene is TRBV2, the J gene TRBJ2-7; a weak D match, TRBD1 (5 bases). Per the germline V gene, CDR1 is SNHLY and CDR2 is FYNNEI. There are 12 residues in the CDR3. The ends were cut back, 6 bases at V and 6 bases at J, with 12 bases in the middle. The CDR3 coding sequence is TGTGCCAGCAGCCCCGACAGTACCGAGCAGTACTTC. Translated, it gives CASSPDSTEQYF.

The chain is built from TRBV29-1 and TRBJ2-5; D is ambiguous. This CDR3 region has 12 residues. V lost 7 bases and J lost 1, with 10 bases in between. The germline CDR1 and CDR2 sequences are SQVTM and ANQGSEA. This CDR3 is CSAAGAQETQYF. CDR3 in DNA: TGCAGCGCCGCCGGTGCCCAAGAGACCCAGTACTTC.

V and J are TRBV12-5 and TRBJ2-1; TRBD1 matches 7 bases. The trim removed 5 bases at V and 4 bases at J, leaving 8 bases unmatched. CDR3 length: 15 amino acids. Looked up from germline, CDR1 is LGHNT and CDR2 is FRNRAP. The CDR3 reads CASGTHRGSYNEQFF. CDR3 DNA sequence: TGTGCTAGTGGTACCCACAGGGGTAGTTACAATGAGCAGTTCTTC.

The chain is built from TRBV29-1 and TRBJ1-4; possibly TRBD1 for D (5 bases). The CDR3 covers 11 residues. V was trimmed by 6 bases and J by 7 bases, leaving 9 bases between them. CDR1 is SQVTM, CDR2 ANQGSEA, per germline. The CDR3 nucleotides read TGCAGCGTCGCAGGGACTGAAAAACTGTTTTTT. Protein: CSVAGTEKLFF.

This clone came up a few times. V usage is TRBV6-5 and J usage is TRBJ1-6, with 9 nucleotides matching TRBD1. This CDR3 has 13 residues. After removal of 5 bases from V and 10 bases from J, the junction contained 3 bases not matched to a gene. CDR1 is MNHEY, CDR2 SVGAGI, per germline. CDR3 bases: TGTGCCAGCAGTGGACAGGGGAACTCACCCCTCCACTTT. Translated, it gives CASSGQGNSPLHF.

J is TRBJ2-3 and V is TRBV7-2; D possibly corresponds to TRBD1 (5 bases). From germline, CDR1 is SGHTA and CDR2 FQGNSA. V lost 3 bases to trimming and J lost 3 bases, with 7 bases between them. The CDR3 spans 13 residues. In DNA, the CDR3 is TGTGCCAGCAGCTTCAGACAGACAGATACGCAGTATTTT. Its translation is CASSFRQTDTQYF.

This clone turned up a few times. This rearrangement joins TRBV11-1 to TRBJ2-7, with 7 bases fitting TRBD1. The V segment lost 4 bases and the J segment 0 bases; nucleotides outside the gene matches: 9. The CDR3 covers 16 residues. Germline V gene sequence: CDR1 SGHAT, CDR2 FQDESV (reference sequence). CDR3 DNA sequence: TGTGCCAGCAGCTCGACATTGGACAGGAGCTCCTACGAGCAGTACTTC. Amino acid sequence: CASSSTLDRSSYEQYF. The complete variable domain, with remaining parts taken from reference TRBV11-1 and TRBJ2-7, reads EAEVAQSPRYKITEKSQAVAFWCDPISGHATLYWYRQILGQGPELLVQFQDESVVDDSQLPKDRFSAERLKGVDSTLKIQPAELGDSAMYLCASSSTLDRSSYEQYFGPGTRLTVT.